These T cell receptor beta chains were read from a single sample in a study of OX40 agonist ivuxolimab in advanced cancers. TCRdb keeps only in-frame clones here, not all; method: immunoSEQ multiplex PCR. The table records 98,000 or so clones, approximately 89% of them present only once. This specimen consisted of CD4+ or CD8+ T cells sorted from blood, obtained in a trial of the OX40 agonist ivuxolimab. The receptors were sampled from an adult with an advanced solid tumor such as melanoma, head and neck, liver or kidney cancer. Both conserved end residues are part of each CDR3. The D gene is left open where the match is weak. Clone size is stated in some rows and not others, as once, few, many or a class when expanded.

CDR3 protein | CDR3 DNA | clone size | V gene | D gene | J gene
CAWSVRDRSRETQYF | TGTGCCTGGAGTGTACGGGACAGATCCAGAGAGACCCAGTACTTC | . | TRBV30 | TRBD1 | TRBJ2-5
CASREGATNTEAFF | TGTGCCAGCAGGGAGGGGGCGACCAACACTGAAGCTTTCTTT | . | TRBV7-9 | TRBD1 | TRBJ1-1
CASRNTPTGESTEAFF | TGTGCCAGCAGGAATACGCCGACAGGGGAGAGCACTGAAGCTTTCTTT | . | TRBV6-6 | TRBD1 | TRBJ1-1
CASSRGLADSYEQYF | TGTGCCAGCAGCCGGGGACTAGCGGACTCCTACGAGCAGTACTTC | . | TRBV7-8 | TRBD2 | TRBJ2-7
CASSQDTGGSTDTQYF | TGCGCCAGCAGCCAAGATACGGGGGGGAGCACAGATACGCAGTATTTT | . | TRBV4-1 | TRBD2 | TRBJ2-3
CASSSRQGYTF | TGTGCCAGCAGCTCACGACAGGGCTACACCTTC | . | TRBV5-6 | . | TRBJ1-2
CAISGLAGGPMNEQFF | TGTGCCATCAGTGGGTTAGCGGGGGGACCCATGAATGAGCAGTTCTTC | . | TRBV10-3 | TRBD2 | TRBJ2-1
CASKPGQGAHEQFF | TGTGCCAGCAAACCGGGACAGGGGGCCCATGAGCAGTTCTTC | . | TRBV6-6 | TRBD1 | TRBJ2-1
CAWSLRGSYEQYF | TGTGCCTGGAGTCTACGGGGTAGCTACGAGCAGTACTTC | . | TRBV30 | . | TRBJ2-7
CAWSVPGNTIYF | TGTGCCTGGAGTGTGCCCGGAAACACCATATATTTT | few | TRBV30 | . | TRBJ1-3
CASRTPGQGDPQYF | TGCGCCAGCCGAACGCCGGGACAGGGAGATCCGCAGTATTTT | . | TRBV5-1 | TRBD1 | TRBJ2-3
CASSFSGGASTDTQYF | TGCGCCAGCAGCTTTAGCGGGGGGGCGAGCACAGATACGCAGTATTTT | . | TRBV5-1 | TRBD2 | TRBJ2-3
CASSDGVQGYTF | TGTGCCAGCAGTGATGGAGTTCAGGGCTACACCTTC | . | TRBV6-1 | . | TRBJ1-2
CASNEGRGFSPLHF | TGTGCCAGTAATGAGGGGCGCGGGTTTTCACCCCTCCACTTT | . | TRBV19 | . | TRBJ1-6
CASSETLGEKLFF | TGTGCCAGCAGTGAAACTTTGGGTGAAAAACTGTTTTTT | . | TRBV6-1 | . | TRBJ1-4
CASSWTGLTYEQYF | TGTGCCAGCAGCTGGACGGGACTTACCTACGAGCAGTACTTC | . | TRBV11-2 | . | TRBJ2-7
CAISALRVNTGELFF | TGTGCCATCAGTGCTCTTCGGGTGAACACCGGGGAGCTGTTTTTT | . | TRBV10-3 | . | TRBJ2-2
CAWSLRQGNNSPLHF | TGTGCCTGGAGTTTAAGGCAGGGCAACAATTCACCCCTCCACTTT | once | TRBV30 | . | TRBJ1-6
CASSYWGTEVQETQYF | TGTGCCAGCAGCTATTGGGGGACGGAGGTCCAAGAGACCCAGTACTTC | . | TRBV7-9 | . | TRBJ2-5
CASSPSDEKLFF | TGTGCCAGCTCACCATCTGACGAAAAACTGTTTTTT | . | TRBV18 | . | TRBJ1-4
CASSLGAGRAPDTQYF | TGTGCCAGCAGCTTAGGGGCCGGGAGGGCCCCAGATACGCAGTATTTT | . | TRBV11-3 | TRBD2 | TRBJ2-3
CASSLGTGDPKGNQPQHF | TGTGCCAGCAGCCTTGGGACAGGGGATCCGAAGGGCAATCAGCCCCAGCATTTT | . | TRBV7-9 | TRBD1 | TRBJ1-5
CASSLTGKRGNNSPLHF | TGTGCCAGCAGCTTAACCGGGAAGCGGGGTAATAATTCACCCCTCCACTTT | . | TRBV7-8 | . | TRBJ1-6
CASSWGTSTDTQYF | TGTGCCAGCAGCTGGGGGACTAGCACAGATACGCAGTATTTT | . | TRBV11-3 | . | TRBJ2-3
CASSFGSVNTEAFF | TGTGCCAGCAGCTTTGGGTCCGTGAACACTGAAGCTTTCTTT | . | TRBV5-4 | . | TRBJ1-1
CASTVHPTRDTNRGTNEKLFF | TGTGCCAGTACCGTTCACCCAACCCGGGACACTAATCGCGGAACTAATGAAAAACTGTTTTTT | . | TRBV19 | . | TRBJ1-4
CASTTGGAATNEKLFF | TGTGCCAGTACCACCGGGGGGGCCGCGACTAATGAAAAACTGTTTTTT | . | TRBV19 | . | TRBJ1-4
CASSLGQIPSTDTQYF | TGTGCCAGCAGCCTTGGACAAATTCCTAGCACAGATACGCAGTATTTT | . | TRBV13 | . | TRBJ2-3
CAWRDGASGYTF | TGTGCCTGGAGGGACGGGGCGAGCGGCTACACCTTC | . | TRBV30 | . | TRBJ1-2
CASSLDLDTQYF | TGTGCCAGCAGCTTAGATCTGGATACGCAGTATTTT | . | TRBV11-3 | . | TRBJ2-3
CASSLVGVLGSPLHF | TGCGCCAGCAGCTTGGTGGGGGTACTAGGTTCACCCCTCCACTTT | . | TRBV5-1 | . | TRBJ1-6
CASSSGLAGDEQFF | TGTGCCAGCAGCTCGGGACTAGCAGGGGATGAGCAGTTCTTC | . | TRBV7-3 | TRBD2 | TRBJ2-1
CASSGQGRNTDTQYF | TGTGCCAGCAGTGGACAGGGGCGAAACACAGATACGCAGTATTTT | . | TRBV6-4 | TRBD1 | TRBJ2-3
CALQHATHTDTQYF | TGTGCCCTGCAGCACGCTACTCACACAGATACGCAGTATTTT | once | TRBV5-4 | . | TRBJ2-3